The clone carrying this T cell receptor beta chain was observed a few times. What it binds is not known. The source of the sample is a study of CD8+ T cells in alopecia areata. Study-level information: Severity of treated patients was scored by affected scalp percentage. Study findings and constraints: Clonality in lesional scalp, especially alopecia totalis/universalis, exceeded that of normal scalp. Tofacitinib did not eliminate many expanded lesional clones from scalp or blood.

Sequencing templates came from extracted RNA that was reverse transcribed into cDNA. Libraries were prepared by immunoSEQ multiplex PCR; TCRdb keeps only in-frame clonotypes and omits some of them. The sample holds over 150,000 clones, 58% seen once. Documented treatment: oral pan-JAK inhibitor, 5-10 mg twice daily. Peripheral blood and lesional scalp punch biopsies came from alopecia areata patients. The junction had 5 bases not matched to a gene; V was cut back by 6 bases and J by 4 bases. Germline-derived CDR1 and CDR2 are SQVTM and ANQGSEA. The CDR3 is made up of 13 amino acids. The sequencing here drew on CD4+ T cells sorted from blood, taken at week 24, from a patient treated with tofacitinib. The receptor's source is a human donor with alopecia areata. The chain combines TRBV29-1 with TRBJ1-5, with 8 positions matching TRBD1. Written as DNA, the CDR3 is TGCAGCGTGGGGACAGGAGGAAATCAGCCCCAGCATTTT. Translation gives CSVGTGGNQPQHF.